This T cell receptor beta chain is drawn from a study of cytomegalovirus exposure and HLA in healthy donors. Overall study results and limits: Most observed TCR sequences were rare, whereas some public TCRs were detected in many donors. It was confirmed in vitro that three of the CMV-associated chains were specific for CMV antigens. V- and J-gene trimming in TCR beta was tied to a missense DCLRE1C variant by an analysis performed later.

This clone was found a few times. No antigen is known for it. PCR was performed using 60 Vbeta and 13 Jbeta primers. Produced via immunoSEQ multiplex PCR; TCRdb's table is partial and in-frame only. The profile shows approximately 190,000 clones, about four fifths of them singletons. V gave up 0 bases and J gave up 4 bases, with 16 bases separating them. The CDR3 loop spans 17 amino acids. The germline CDR1 and CDR2 sequences are MGHRA and YSYEKL. Though probably carrying unrecorded immune exposures, donors were nominally healthy at sampling. This chain joins TRBV4-1 and TRBJ2-1, with TRBD1 as a possible D gene (5 bases). This TCR came from a woman aged 25 to 39 in good health and CMV-seropositive. The material sequenced was PBMCs. The CDR3 coding sequence is TGCGCCAGCAGCCAAGAACCCAGCAGGGTCTTGTACAATGAGCAGTTCTTC. Translating gives CASSQEPSRVLYNEQFF.